This note documents a single T cell receptor beta chain sequence. The target antigen is unknown. Collection of an approximately 2.6 ml blood sample took place per donor. The data stem from a study of monozygotic twins with inflammatory bowel disease. Study results and caveats: Limited power may explain why concordant and discordant twins showed no difference in repertoire similarity. Diversity of TCRbeta measured by inverse Simpson was lower in IBD patients than in healthy co-twins.

Researchers generated cDNA in eight separate reactions per sample. Reanalyzing the 5' RACE reads, TCRdb keeps one entry per CDR3 protein, without DNA. This sample's clone table lists some 330,000 distinct CDR3 sequences. Germline V gives CDR1 GTSNPN, CDR2 SVGIG (reference sequence). This CDR3 spans 13 amino acids. This receptor was identified in a human donor with ulcerative colitis or Crohn's disease, or a healthy co-twin of an affected twin (not recorded which). Specimen: blood. The gene calls are TRBV30 and TRBJ2-1; as DNA is missing, the TRBD1 call by TCRdb cannot be tested. The chain's CDR3 is CAWSPPGDNEQFF.